The subject of this entry is one T cell receptor (beta chain). This clonotype was counted many times. Its antigen is not yet known. No base-level quality is on record; no much larger clone is a single base apart. Library prep was done by PCR. The instrument was an Illumina HiSeq 2500. TCR libraries were prepared with molecular barcoding, using unique molecular identifiers to normalize TCRbeta repertoire quantification. TCRdb reanalyzed the raw reads on its own, using fastp at Q25 for trimming and MiXCR for clone calling, and kept in-frame beta chains. Each entry is one CDR3 protein sequence, shown with its most common DNA and genes. Across this sample there are hundreds of thousands of distinct CDR3 sequences, with over 10% seen only once. The ten largest clones capture around 2.2% of the sample. These data originate in a study of T-cell reconstitution after alpha-beta-depleted transplantation in children (dated by TCRdb to 2016 to 2018). Study-wide context: The study quantitatively tracked T-cell immune reconstitution after TCRalphabeta/CD19-depleted allogeneic hematopoietic cell transplantation in children using TCR repertoire profiling. Points the paper makes about the study in general: The apparently early alphabetaT-cell count recovery about two months after transplant was reportedly dependent on only several hundred rapidly expanded clones derived from non-depleted graft cells. Over the following months the frequencies of hyperexpanded clones went down, and after one year T-cell counts and TCRbeta diversity were mostly credited to newly produced T cells. In some patients, high TCRbeta diversity at day 60 was attributed to recipient T cells and intrathymic progenitors that had survived conditioning.

V is pared back by 0 bases and J by 6 bases, with 11 bases lying between the germline termini. Spanning cysteine to phenylalanine, the CDR3 consists of 15 amino acids. Only the CDR3 portion is preserved as DNA: 45 bases, with reading frame beginning at the first base. The germline V gene (reference sequence) yields LNHNV for CDR1 and YYDKDF for CDR2. In light of the paper, this sample's treatment or condition label describes: allogeneic hematopoietic cell transplantation with graft depleted of TCRalphabeta T cells and CD19 B cells. TCRalphabeta/CD19-depleted allogeneic hematopoietic cell grafts were given to the transplant recipients, all of whom were children.

The input for sequencing was PBMCs, mostly from graft donor cells, taken 360 days after TCRalphabeta/CD19-depleted stem cell transplant. The chain links TRBV15 with TRBJ2-2; the D gene is not confidently resolved. This clonotype was obtained from a male patient younger than 18 who had a stem cell transplant for acute myeloid leukemia, so the T cells may come from the graft donor. The nucleotide sequence reads TGTGCCACCAGCAGAGATCAGACGGCCGCCGGGGAGCTGTTTTTT. This codes for CATSRDQTAAGELFF. Reference TRBV15 and TRBJ2-2 genes cover what lies past the CDR3, so the full variable domain is DAMVIQNPRYQVTQFGKPVTLSCSQTLNHNVMYWYQQKSSQAPKLLFHYYDKDFNNEADTPDNFQSRRPNTSFCFLDIRSPGLGDTAMYLCATSRDQTAAGELFFGEGSRLTVL.